The sequence of this T cell receptor beta chain was determined in a study of blood T cell repertoires in COVID-19. In the study overall: From the United States, Italy and Spain came samples of acute and convalescent COVID-19. The cDNA or gDNA used as material had been derived from T cells, B-cell-depleted T cells, or PBMCs.

Source study methods: Amplification with reference gene primers provided the estimates of nucleated cell counts. Some clones are missing from TCRdb's copy, which holds only in-frame ones; the method was immunoSEQ multiplex PCR. The V and J calls and clone size were taken over from that table, and D and trimming were inferred from the DNA. Altogether over 50,000 clones are present, 80% to 95% being singletons, with the ten largest covering less than 7.5%. This clone has a single count. Germline V lookup: CDR1 LGHNA, CDR2 YSLEER. The V and J ends lost 4 bases and 7 bases, in that order; junction bases with no gene match: 6. This CDR3 region has 13 residues.

The V gene is TRBV4-3, the J gene TRBJ2-7; the match to TRBD1 covers 8 bases. The clonotype was recovered from a man aged 45-65 years with active COVID-19. The sample comprised peripheral blood. DNA for the CDR3: TGCGCCAGCAGCCCCCGACAGGGGCTGGAGCAGTACTTC. It is translated as CASSPRQGLEQYF.